The T cell receptor beta chain described here comes from a study of cytomegalovirus exposure and HLA in healthy donors. Overall study: Of 398 genotyped donors, roughly 81% clustered with self-reported Caucasian donors.

Study-level findings and limits: Most CMV-associated TCR beta chains were later found to appear HLA-restricted.

This CDR3 has 12 residues. V shed 6 bases and J 5 bases; nucleotides not matched to a gene: 1. Per germline, CDR1 MNHEY and CDR2 SMNVEV (reference sequence). The study ran its PCR with 60 Vbeta and 13 Jbeta primers. Generated by immunoSEQ multiplex PCR, the TCRdb table keeps only in-frame clones and is missing some. This table has about 69,000 clones, around 68% appearing once. Comment on this clone: Its antigen is currently unknown.

This chain links TRBV27 with TRBJ1-1; 9 bases map to TRBD1. Sequenced sample: PBMCs. This clonotype was sampled from a woman aged 25 to 39 in good health and CMV-seronegative. In DNA, the CDR3 is TGTGCCAGCAGCGACAGGGGGACTGAAGCTTTCTTT. It yields the protein CASSDRGTEAFF.